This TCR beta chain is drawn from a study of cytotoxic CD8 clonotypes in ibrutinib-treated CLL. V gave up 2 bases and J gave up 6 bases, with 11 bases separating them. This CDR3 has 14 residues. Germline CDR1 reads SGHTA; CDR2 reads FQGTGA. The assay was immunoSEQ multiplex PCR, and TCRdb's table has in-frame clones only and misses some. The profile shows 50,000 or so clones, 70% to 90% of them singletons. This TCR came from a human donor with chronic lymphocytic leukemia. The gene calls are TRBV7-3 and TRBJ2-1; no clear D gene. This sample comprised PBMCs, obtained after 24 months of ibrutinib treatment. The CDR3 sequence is CASSLYATGNEQFF. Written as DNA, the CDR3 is TGTGCCAGCAGCTTATATGCGACGGGCAATGAGCAGTTCTTC.